This passage covers 2 T cell receptor beta chains from one sample sequenced in a study of graft-versus-host responses after intestinal transplantation. The data were produced by immunoSEQ multiplex PCR, yet TCRdb's version contains in-frame clones alone and is incomplete. This sample carries roughly 77,000 clones, more than 80% of them seen once, and the ten largest clones take roughly 2.6%. No antigen has been identified for these receptors. This specimen was unstimulated CD8+ T cells sorted from spleen or lymph node cells, taken before intestinal transplant. The receptors originated from a human donor who received an intestinal transplant.

The rearrangement links TRBV6-6 to TRBJ2-7, with 10 bases that match TRBD2. Per the germline V gene, CDR1 is MNHNY and CDR2 is SVGAGI (reference sequence). CDR3 size: 14 residues. V was clipped by 2 bases and J by 3 bases; unmatched bases: 1. CDR3 residues: CASSYLAGDYEQYF. The CDR3 coding sequence is TGTGCCAGCAGTTACCTAGCGGGGGACTACGAGCAGTACTTC.

This chain connects TRBV10-2 to TRBJ2-3, with 13 bases matching TRBD2. From germline, CDR1 is WSHSY and CDR2 SAAADI. V lost 11 bases and J lost 1; bases outside the gene matches: 3. The CDR3 runs to 14 residues. This chain's CDR3 is CAGGLAGGTDTQYF. CDR3 nucleotide sequence: TGCGCCGGCGGACTAGCGGGAGGCACAGATACGCAGTATTTT.